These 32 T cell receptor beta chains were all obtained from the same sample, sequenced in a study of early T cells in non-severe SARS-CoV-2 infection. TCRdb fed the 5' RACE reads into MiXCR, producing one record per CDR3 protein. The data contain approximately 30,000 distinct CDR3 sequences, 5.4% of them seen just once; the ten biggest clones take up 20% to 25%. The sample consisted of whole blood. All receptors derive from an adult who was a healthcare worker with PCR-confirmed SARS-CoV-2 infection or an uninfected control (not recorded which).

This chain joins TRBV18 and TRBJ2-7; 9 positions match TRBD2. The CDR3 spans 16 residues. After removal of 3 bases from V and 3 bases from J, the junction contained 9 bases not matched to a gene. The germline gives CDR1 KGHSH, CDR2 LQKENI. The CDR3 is CASSPTGSGGYYEQYF. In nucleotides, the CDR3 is TGTGCCAGCTCACCCACGGGTAGCGGGGGTTACTACGAGCAGTACTTC.

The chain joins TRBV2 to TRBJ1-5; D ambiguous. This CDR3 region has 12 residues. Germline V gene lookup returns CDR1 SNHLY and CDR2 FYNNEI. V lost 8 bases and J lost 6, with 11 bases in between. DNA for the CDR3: TGTGCCAGCTCACGAGGGCCTCAGCCCCAGCATTTT. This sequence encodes CASSRGPQPQHF. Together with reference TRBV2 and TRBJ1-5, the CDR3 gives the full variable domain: EPEVTQTPSHQVTQMGQEVILRCVPISNHLYFYWYRQILGQKVEFLVSFYNNEISEKSEIFDDQFSVERPDGSNFTLKIRSTKLEDSAMYFCASSRGPQPQHFGDGTRLSIL.

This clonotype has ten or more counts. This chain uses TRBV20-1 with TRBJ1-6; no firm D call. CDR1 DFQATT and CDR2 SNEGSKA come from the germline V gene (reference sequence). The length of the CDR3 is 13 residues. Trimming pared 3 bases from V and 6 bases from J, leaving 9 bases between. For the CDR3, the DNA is TGCAGTGCTAGGGCGCCTTTTAATTCACCCCTCCACTTT. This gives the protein CSARAPFNSPLHF.

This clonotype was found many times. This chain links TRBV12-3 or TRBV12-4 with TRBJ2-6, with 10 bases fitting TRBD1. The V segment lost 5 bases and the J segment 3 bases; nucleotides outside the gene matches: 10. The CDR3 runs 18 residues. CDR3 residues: CASSPRRQGASGANVLTF. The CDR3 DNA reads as TGTGCCAGCAGTCCCCGTAGACAGGGGGCGAGTGGGGCCAACGTCCTGACTTTC.

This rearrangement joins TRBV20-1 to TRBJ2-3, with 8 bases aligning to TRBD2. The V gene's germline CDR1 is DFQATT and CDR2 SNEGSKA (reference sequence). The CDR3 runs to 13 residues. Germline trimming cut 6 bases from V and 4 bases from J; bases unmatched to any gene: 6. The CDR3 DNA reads TGCAGTGCCCCAAGAGCGGGGGCAGATACGCAGTATTTT. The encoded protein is CSAPRAGADTQYF.

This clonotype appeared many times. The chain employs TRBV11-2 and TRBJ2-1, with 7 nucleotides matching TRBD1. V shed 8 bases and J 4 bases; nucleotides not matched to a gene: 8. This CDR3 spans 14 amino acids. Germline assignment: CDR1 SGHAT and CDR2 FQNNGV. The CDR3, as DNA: TGTGCCAGCTCCAGGGGGTGGGAATACAATGAGCAGTTCTTC. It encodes CASSRGWEYNEQFF.

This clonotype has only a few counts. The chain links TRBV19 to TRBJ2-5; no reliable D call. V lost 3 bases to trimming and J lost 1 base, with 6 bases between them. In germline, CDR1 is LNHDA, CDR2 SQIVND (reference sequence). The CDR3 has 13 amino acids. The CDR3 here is CASSMRTQETQYF. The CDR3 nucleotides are TGTGCCAGTAGTATGAGAACCCAAGAGACCCAGTACTTC. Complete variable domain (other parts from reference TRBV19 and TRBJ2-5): DGGITQSPKYLFRKEGQNVTLSCEQNLNHDAMYWYRQDPGQGLRLIYYSQIVNDFQKGDIAEGYSVSREKKESFPLTVTSAQKNPTAFYLCASSMRTQETQYFGPGTRLLVL.

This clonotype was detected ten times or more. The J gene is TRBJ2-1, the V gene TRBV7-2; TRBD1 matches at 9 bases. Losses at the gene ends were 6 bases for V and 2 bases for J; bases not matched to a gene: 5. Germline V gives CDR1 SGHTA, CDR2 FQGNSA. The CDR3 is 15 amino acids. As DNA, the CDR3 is TGTGCCAGCAGAATACAGGGGGCAGCCTACAATGAGCAGTTCTTC. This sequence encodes CASRIQGAAYNEQFF. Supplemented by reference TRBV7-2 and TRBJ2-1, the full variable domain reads GAGVSQSPSNKVTEKGKDVELRCDPISGHTALYWYRQSLGQGLEFLIYFQGNSAPDKSGLPSDRFSAERTGGSVSTLTIQRTQQEDSAVYLCASRIQGAAYNEQFFGPGTRLTVL.

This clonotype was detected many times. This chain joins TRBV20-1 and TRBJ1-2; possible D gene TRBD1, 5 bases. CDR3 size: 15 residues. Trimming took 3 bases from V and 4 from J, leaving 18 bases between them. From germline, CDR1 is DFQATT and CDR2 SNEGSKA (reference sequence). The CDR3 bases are TGCAGTGCTAGTGGGACCCCCCCAGGAGGCTATGGCTACACCTTC. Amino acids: CSASGTPPGGYGYTF.

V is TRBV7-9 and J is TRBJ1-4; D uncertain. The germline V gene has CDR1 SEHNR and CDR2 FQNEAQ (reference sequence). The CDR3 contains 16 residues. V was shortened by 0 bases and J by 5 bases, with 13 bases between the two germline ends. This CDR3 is CASSLAVGGINEKLFF. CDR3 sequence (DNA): TGTGCCAGCAGCTTAGCTGTGGGAGGAATAAATGAAAAACTGTTTTTT.

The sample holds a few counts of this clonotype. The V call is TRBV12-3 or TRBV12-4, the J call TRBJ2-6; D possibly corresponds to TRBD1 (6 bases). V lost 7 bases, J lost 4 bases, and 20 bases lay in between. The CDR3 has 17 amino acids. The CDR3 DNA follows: TGTGCCAGCACCCTGGCACCAGGGGCCTCGGGGGCCAACGTCCTGACTTTC. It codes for CASTLAPGASGANVLTF.

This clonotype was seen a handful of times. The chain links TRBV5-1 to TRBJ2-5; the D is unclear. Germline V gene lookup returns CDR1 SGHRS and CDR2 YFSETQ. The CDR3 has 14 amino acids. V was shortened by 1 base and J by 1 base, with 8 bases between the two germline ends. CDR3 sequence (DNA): TGCGCCAGCAGCTTGCAAGAAGGCCAAGAGACCCAGTACTTC. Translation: CASSLQEGQETQYF.

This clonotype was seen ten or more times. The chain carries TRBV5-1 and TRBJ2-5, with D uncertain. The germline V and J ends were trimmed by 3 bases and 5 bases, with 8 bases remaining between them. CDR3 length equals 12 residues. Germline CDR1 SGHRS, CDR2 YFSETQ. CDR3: CASSSVLETQYF. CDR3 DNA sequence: TGCGCCAGCAGCTCAGTACTGGAGACCCAGTACTTC.

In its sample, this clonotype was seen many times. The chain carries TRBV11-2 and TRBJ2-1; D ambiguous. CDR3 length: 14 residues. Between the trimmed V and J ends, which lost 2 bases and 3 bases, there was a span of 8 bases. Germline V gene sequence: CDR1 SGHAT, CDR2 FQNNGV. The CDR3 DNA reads TGTGCCAGCAGCTTACCAGACTTCTACAATGAGCAGTTCTTC. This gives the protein CASSLPDFYNEQFF.

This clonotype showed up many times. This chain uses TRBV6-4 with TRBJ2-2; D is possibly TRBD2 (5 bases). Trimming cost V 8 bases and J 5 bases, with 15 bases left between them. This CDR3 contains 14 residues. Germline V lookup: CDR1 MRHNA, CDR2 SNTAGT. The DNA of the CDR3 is TGTGCCAGCTCACGGGAACCTTTAACCGGGGAGCTGTTTTTT. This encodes CASSREPLTGELFF.

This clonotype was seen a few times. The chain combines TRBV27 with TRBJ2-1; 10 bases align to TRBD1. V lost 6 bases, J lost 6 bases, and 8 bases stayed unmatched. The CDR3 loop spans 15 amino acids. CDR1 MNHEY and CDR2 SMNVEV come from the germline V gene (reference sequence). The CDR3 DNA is TGTGCCAGCAGGGGTTTTGGGACAGGGGTCAATGAGCAGTTCTTC. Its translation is CASRGFGTGVNEQFF.

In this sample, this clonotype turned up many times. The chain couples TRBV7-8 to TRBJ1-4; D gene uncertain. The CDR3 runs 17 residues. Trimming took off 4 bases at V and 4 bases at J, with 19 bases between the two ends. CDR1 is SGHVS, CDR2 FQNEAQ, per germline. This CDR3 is CASSSPGSHPLNEKLFF. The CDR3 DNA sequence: TGTGCCAGCAGCTCCCCGGGGTCTCATCCTCTTAATGAAAAACTGTTTTTT.

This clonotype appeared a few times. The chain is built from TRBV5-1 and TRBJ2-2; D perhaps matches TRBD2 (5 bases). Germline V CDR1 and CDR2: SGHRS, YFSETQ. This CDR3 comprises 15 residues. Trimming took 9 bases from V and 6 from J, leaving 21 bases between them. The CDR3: CATRGSAFTSGELFF. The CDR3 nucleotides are TGCGCCACCCGTGGTAGCGCATTTACGTCCGGGGAGCTGTTTTTT.

This CDR3 reads CAIGGGAYNEQFF. CDR3 sequence (DNA): TGTGCCATCGGCGGGGGGGCCTACAATGAGCAGTTCTTC. The rearrangement links TRBV10-3 to TRBJ2-1; 9 bases line up with TRBD2. Per germline, CDR1 ENHRY and CDR2 SYGVKD. J lost 2 bases, V lost 8 bases, and 1 base had no gene match. CDR3 size: 13 residues.

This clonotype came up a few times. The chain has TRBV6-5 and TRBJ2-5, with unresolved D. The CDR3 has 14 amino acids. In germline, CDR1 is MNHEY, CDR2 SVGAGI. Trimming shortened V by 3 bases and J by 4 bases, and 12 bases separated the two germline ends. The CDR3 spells CASSYIPMGETQYF. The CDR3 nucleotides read TGTGCCAGCAGTTATATACCCATGGGAGAGACCCAGTACTTC.

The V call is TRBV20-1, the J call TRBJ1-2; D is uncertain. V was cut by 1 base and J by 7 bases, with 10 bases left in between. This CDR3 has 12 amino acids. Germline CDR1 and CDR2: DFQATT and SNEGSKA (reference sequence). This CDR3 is CSARARGRGYTF. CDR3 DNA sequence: TGCAGTGCTAGAGCGCGCGGGCGTGGCTACACCTTC.

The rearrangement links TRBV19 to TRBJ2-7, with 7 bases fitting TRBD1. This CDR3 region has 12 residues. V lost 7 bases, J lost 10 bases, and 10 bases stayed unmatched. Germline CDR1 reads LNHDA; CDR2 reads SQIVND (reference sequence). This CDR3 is CASTSLAGGQYF. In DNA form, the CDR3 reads TGTGCCAGTACTTCTCTCGCAGGGGGACAGTACTTC. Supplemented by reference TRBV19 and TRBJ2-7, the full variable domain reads DGGITQSPKYLFRKEGQNVTLSCEQNLNHDAMYWYRQDPGQGLRLIYYSQIVNDFQKGDIAEGYSVSREKKESFPLTVTSAQKNPTAFYLCASTSLAGGQYFGPGTRLTVT.

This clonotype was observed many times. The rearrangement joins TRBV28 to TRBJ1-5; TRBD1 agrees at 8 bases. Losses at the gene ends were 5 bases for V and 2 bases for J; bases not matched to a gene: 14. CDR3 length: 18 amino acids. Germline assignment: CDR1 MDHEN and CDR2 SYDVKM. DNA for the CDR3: TGTGCCAGCAGTCCAACTTGGGGGGAGACAGGGGGCAATCAGCCCCAGCATTTT. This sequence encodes CASSPTWGETGGNQPQHF.

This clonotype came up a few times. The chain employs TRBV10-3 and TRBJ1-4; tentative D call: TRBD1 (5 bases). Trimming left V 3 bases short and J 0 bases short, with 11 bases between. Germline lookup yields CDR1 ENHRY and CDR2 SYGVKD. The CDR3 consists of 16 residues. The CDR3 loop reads CAISDSRGATNEKLFF. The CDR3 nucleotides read TGTGCCATCAGTGATTCCCGGGGGGCAACTAATGAAAAACTGTTTTTT.

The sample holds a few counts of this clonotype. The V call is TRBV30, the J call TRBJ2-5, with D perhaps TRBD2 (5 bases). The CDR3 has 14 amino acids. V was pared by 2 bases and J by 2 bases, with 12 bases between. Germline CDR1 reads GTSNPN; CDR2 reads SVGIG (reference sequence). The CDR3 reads CAWSFKRLQETQYF. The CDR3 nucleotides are TGTGCCTGGAGTTTCAAGCGGCTACAAGAGACCCAGTACTTC.

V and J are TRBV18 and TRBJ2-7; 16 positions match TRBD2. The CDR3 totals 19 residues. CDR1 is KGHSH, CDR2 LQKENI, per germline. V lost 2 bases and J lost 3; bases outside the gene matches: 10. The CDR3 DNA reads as TGTGCCAGCTCACCAACATTGGGACTAGCGGGAGGGCCCAACTACGAGCAGTACTTC. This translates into CASSPTLGLAGGPNYEQYF.

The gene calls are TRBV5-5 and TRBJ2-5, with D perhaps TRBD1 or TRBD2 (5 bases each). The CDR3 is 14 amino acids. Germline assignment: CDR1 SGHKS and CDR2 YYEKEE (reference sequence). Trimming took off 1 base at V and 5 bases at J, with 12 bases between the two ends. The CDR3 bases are TGTGCCAGCAGCTTGCGAGGGGCCGGTGAGACCCAGTACTTC. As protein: CASSLRGAGETQYF.

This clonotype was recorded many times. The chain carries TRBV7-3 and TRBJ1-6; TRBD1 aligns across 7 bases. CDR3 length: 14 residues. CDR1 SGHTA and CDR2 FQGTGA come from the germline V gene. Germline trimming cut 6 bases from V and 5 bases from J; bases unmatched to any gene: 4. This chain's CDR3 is CASRSGQNNSPLHF. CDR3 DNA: TGTGCCAGCAGGTCGGGACAGAATAATTCACCCCTCCACTTT.

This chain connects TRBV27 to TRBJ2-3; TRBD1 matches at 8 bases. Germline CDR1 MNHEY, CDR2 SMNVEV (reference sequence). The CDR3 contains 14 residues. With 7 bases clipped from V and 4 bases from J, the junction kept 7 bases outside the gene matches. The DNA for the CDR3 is TGTGCCAGCAAAACAGGGGGATCAGCAGATACGCAGTATTTT. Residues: CASKTGGSADTQYF.

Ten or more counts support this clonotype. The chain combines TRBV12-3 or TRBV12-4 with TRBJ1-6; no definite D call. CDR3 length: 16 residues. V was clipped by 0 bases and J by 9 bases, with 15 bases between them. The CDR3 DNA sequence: TGTGCCAGCAGTTTAGCTGCCGGACCCACTATTTCACCCCTCCACTTT. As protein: CASSLAAGPTISPLHF.

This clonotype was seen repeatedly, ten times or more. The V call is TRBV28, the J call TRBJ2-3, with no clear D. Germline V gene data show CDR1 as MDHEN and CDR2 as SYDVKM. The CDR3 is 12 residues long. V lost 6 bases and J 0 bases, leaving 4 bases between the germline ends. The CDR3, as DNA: TGTGCCAGCAGGGTCAGCACAGATACGCAGTATTTT. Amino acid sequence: CASRVSTDTQYF.

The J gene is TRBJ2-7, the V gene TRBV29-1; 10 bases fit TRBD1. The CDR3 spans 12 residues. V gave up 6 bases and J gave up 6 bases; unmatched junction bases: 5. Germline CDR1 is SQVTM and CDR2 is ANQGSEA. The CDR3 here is CSVGDRGGEQYF. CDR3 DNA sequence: TGCAGCGTCGGGGACAGGGGAGGCGAGCAGTACTTC.